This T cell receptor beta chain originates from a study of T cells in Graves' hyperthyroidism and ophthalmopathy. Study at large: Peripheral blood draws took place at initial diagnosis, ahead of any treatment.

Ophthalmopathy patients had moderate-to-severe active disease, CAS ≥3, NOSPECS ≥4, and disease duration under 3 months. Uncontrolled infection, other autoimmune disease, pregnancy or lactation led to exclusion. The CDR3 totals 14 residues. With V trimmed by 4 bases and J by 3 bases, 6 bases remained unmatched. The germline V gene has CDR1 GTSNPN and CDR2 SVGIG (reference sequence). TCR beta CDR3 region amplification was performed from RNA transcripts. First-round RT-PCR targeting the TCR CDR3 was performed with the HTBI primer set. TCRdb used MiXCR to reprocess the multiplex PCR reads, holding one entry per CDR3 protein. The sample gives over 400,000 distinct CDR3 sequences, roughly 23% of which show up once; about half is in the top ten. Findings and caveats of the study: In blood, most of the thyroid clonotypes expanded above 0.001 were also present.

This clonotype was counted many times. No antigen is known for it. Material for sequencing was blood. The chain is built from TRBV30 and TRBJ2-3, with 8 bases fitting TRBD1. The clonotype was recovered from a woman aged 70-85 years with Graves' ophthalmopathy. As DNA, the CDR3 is TGTGCCTGGAACCAGGGGGCTCTTACAGATACGCAGTATTTT. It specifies CAWNQGALTDTQYF. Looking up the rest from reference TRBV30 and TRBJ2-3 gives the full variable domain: SQTIHQWPATLVQPVGSPLSLECTVEGTSNPNLYWYRQAAGRGLQLLFYSVGIGQISSEVPQNLSASRPQDRQFILSSKKLLLSDSGFYLCAWNQGALTDTQYFGPGTRLTVL.